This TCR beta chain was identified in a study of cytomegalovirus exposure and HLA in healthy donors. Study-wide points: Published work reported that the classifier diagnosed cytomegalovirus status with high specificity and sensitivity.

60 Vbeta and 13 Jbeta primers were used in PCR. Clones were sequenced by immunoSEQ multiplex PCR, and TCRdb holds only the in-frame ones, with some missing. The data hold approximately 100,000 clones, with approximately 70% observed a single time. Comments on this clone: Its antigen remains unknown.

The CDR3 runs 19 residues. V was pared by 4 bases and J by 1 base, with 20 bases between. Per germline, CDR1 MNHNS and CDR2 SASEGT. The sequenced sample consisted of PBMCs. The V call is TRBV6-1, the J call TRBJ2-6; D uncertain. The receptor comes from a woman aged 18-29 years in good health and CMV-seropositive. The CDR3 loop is CASSARPAQWASGANVLTF. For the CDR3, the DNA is TGTGCCAGCAGTGCCCGACCGGCACAGTGGGCGTCTGGGGCCAACGTCCTGACTTTC.